This T cell receptor beta chain was profiled in a study of cytomegalovirus exposure and HLA in healthy donors. Background on the study: Early release data held some 80 million unique TCRs from HLA-typed donors.

The study ran its PCR with 60 Vbeta and 13 Jbeta primers. Assay: immunoSEQ multiplex PCR; the TCRdb copy retains only in-frame clones and omits some. This table has roughly 140,000 clones, around 79% appearing once. This clone occurred once. Its antigen is still unknown. CDR3 length equals 17 residues. The germline V gene has CDR1 MRHNA and CDR2 SNTAGT. Trimming took off 6 bases at V and 4 bases at J, with 24 bases between the two ends. Findings and caveats of the study: In vitro confirmation showed three CMV-associated chains to be CMV antigen specific.

Despite likely unrecorded immune exposures, the donors were nominally healthy at the time of sampling. Sequenced sample: PBMCs. The gene calls are TRBV6-4 and TRBJ2-5, with D maybe TRBD1 (7 bases). The clonotype originates from a man aged 25-45 years in good health and CMV-seropositive. The CDR3 loop reads CASSHSGEQGKVETQYF. CDR3 in DNA: TGTGCCAGCAGCCACTCGGGGGAACAGGGGAAAGTAGAGACCCAGTACTTC.